This TCR beta chain was retrieved from a study of T-cell reconstitution after alpha-beta-depleted transplantation in children. The TCRbeta library incorporated unique molecular identifiers. MiXCR was run by TCRdb on the PCR reads, yielding one entry per CDR3 protein. The sample comprises around 420,000 distinct CDR3 sequences, about a sixth of which are singletons, and over 25% rests with the top ten. The V and J ends lost 6 bases and 3 bases respectively, with 13 bases between them. The CDR3 length is 14 residues. CDR1 and CDR2 (germline): MDHEN, SYDVKM. This clonotype was counted between two and nine times. The antigen is unknown. General study findings and limits: In patients about two months after transplant, alpha-beta T cells reportedly arose from several hundred expanded graft clones. For some patients, TCRbeta diversity was high at day 60 because of recipient T cells and thymic progenitors that survived. Newly produced T cells mostly accounted for T-cell counts and diversity one year post-transplant.

The sequence derives from a boy younger than two who had a stem cell transplant for Wiskott-Aldrich syndrome, so the T cells may come from the graft donor. The specimen comprised PBMCs, mostly from graft donor cells, sampled 360 days after TCRalphabeta/CD19-depleted stem cell transplant. This chain joins TRBV28 and TRBJ2-3, with TRBD1 as a possible D gene (6 bases). CDR3 amino acids: CASRWSRGTDTQYF. The CDR3 DNA is TGTGCCAGCAGATGGAGTAGGGGGACAGATACGCAGTATTTT.